This note documents a single T cell receptor beta chain sequence. The antigen it binds to is not known. No base quality values were provided; no much bigger clone lies one nucleotide off. The sample is drawn from a study of cytomegalovirus exposure and HLA in healthy donors (dated 2017 in TCRdb). Concerning the study at large: According to an earlier analysis of 587 of the donors, about 179 million T cells yielded some 110 million unique TCR beta sequences and 250 to 350 Gb of sequence data. An earlier analysis of a few hundred of the donors applied high-throughput TCR beta sequencing to assess whether each TCR beta V gene segment acted as functional or pseudogenic. HLA typing covered class I and class II loci at four-digit resolution. Among 398 genotyped donors of the cohort, an average of about 240,000 unique TCR beta nucleotide sequences were sequenced per donor, roughly a sixth of them non-productive. The study profiled the T cell repertoires of more than 500 subjects by immunosequencing and related them to cytomegalovirus serostatus. To study patterns of TCR occurrence, a later analysis re-analyzed previously published TCR beta repertoires from 500 to 850 donors and added high-resolution HLA genotyping. The study aimed to test whether cataloging public T cell receptors could reveal signatures of past pathogen exposure. The later analysis used no new phenotypic data to find candidate immune exposures, relying instead on TCR beta sequences and their occurrence across donors. A later genetic analysis took genome-wide SNP genotypes for about 55% of the roughly 700 donors and used that subset as a discovery cohort. Every discovery cohort repertoire had been produced on one sequencing platform. A separate validation cohort of about 110 different subjects was used in addition to the roughly 670-subject first cohort. Of the roughly 400 genotyped donors, roughly 76% were placed in the genetic ancestry cluster associated with self-reported Caucasian donors. Approximately 310 gigabases of sequencing data and 70 million to 100 million unique TCR sequences were included in an early release covering about 700 HLA-typed donors. Typing coverage varied by locus: roughly 620-640 donors for A, B, C, DRB1 and DQB1; approximately 520 for DQA1; approximately 610 for DPA1; roughly 470 for DPB1. High-throughput TCR immunosequencing, statistical association of individual TCRs with disease status, and machine learning were combined to predict cytomegalovirus infection status. Donor age, sex, ethnicity and CMV serostatus were compiled together with the repertoire data. About 5 DR-DQ haplotypes were handled as single units for association and clustering, since linkage in the cohort was strong. What the work shows at the level of the full study, not this receptor alone: A later analysis found that HLA-associated TCR beta chains were more clonally expanded and had lower generation probabilities than equally common non-associated chains. Compared with the roughly 720-donor mean, donors in an Asian-associated ancestry cluster had fewer N-insertions in productive TCRs, according to a later genetic analysis. Some IMGT-functional V segments, including TRBV6-2 and TRBV6-3, could not be told apart with the 87-base-pair reads, so those segments were excluded. A later analysis reported that several top co-occurrence clusters appeared linked to parvovirus B19, influenza, CMV and Epstein-Barr virus. Because HLA typing was missing for some donors at each locus, association tests included only the typed subset. A later analysis found that TCR association rates varied across HLA loci, with DRB1 alleles showing the most associated TCRs and HLA-C alleles the fewest. A later analysis found that most CMV-associated TCR beta chains appeared HLA-restricted, with HLA associations seemingly driven largely by CMV exposure. Assigning TCR associations to individual alleles was difficult when HLA alleles, especially DR and DQ, strongly co-occurred. Linkage disequilibrium might explain the correlated functional status among segregating V segments, but an unknown experimental factor could not be ruled out. According to the authors, the approach could potentially be generalized to other disease states and immunological phenotypes. Only TCR beta chains were sequenced in this cohort, and the absence of alpha or paired-chain data limited detectable features. Sequencing depth was assumed to be roughly uniform across donors in the presence/absence analyses, though that assumption may not hold. Because counts were too low, around 18 rarely observed V segments, including chromosome 9 orphons, were left out of the earlier analysis of a few hundred of the donors. In an earlier analysis of about 550 of the donors, most TCR beta V segments were observed in productive rearrangements about 90% or about 30% of the time, broadly matching IMGT annotations. The sequencing pipeline was judged likely to have produced a cluster of highly shared sequence variants as a technical artifact. In the study, roughly 160 TCR beta chains were listed as associated with cytomegalovirus. In both the original and validation cohorts, the classifier was reported to diagnose cytomegalovirus status with high specificity and sensitivity. CMV serostatus was the only immune exposure information available for the cohort. In vitro tests confirmed that a few of the cytomegalovirus-associated TCR beta chains recognize cytomegalovirus antigens. While some public TCRs were present in many individuals, most TCR sequences turned up only very rarely across donors. An association between a missense DCLRE1C variant and V-gene and J-gene trimming of TCR beta chains was found in a later genetic analysis and replicated in an independent cohort. A further reported finding was that TCR beta sequences accurately predicted the HLA-A and HLA-B alleles for most subjects in the first cohort. At a false discovery rate of 0.05, a later analysis linked 16,951 TCR beta sequences to specific HLA alleles.

Libraries came from the immunoSEQ multiplex PCR assay. For the multiplex PCR, a mixture combining 60 forward primers for TCR Vbeta segments and 13 reverse primers for TCR Jbeta segments was used. The CDR3 region of rearranged TCR beta genes was amplified from genomic DNA with a multiplex PCR assay. The amplified TCR beta libraries were sequenced on the Illumina HiSeq System as 87-base-pair reads. As for the authors' bioinformatics: A later analysis counted approximately 74 million unique TCR beta chains across the 550 to 750 repertoires, and 9.5 million to 11 million of these chains were shared by at least two donors. Raw reads were error-corrected and collapsed into unique sequences with a nearest-neighbor algorithm that merged closely related sequences to remove PCR and sequencing errors. V, D and J gene segments were assigned by aligning CDR3 sequences to IMGT reference sequences. Each retained sequence needed at least a six-nucleotide match to both a V gene segment and a J gene segment. Rearrangements were classified as productive when the CDR3 lacked stop codons and remained in frame with V and J, and all other rearrangements were classified as non-productive. Following IMGT convention, CDR3 was defined as the stretch from the second conserved V-encoded cysteine up to the conserved J-encoded phenylalanine. The earlier analysis of 587 of the donors excluded any sequence lacking an unambiguous match to a single V gene segment. In an earlier analysis of 450 to 750 of the donors, a V segment was called functional when productive rearrangements were above 56.7%, and segregating when the standard deviation between donors exceeded 5%. To diagnose cytomegalovirus status from the catalog of TCR beta chain sequences, a statistical classification framework was built. In a later analysis, TCR nucleotide sequences were compared against IMGT/GENE-DB human TR gene sequences so that V and J genes could be assigned. The TCRdist pipeline was used in a later analysis to assign CDR3 sequences and most-parsimonious VDJ recombination scenarios. In a later analysis, every TCR beta chain was defined by the combination of its CDR3 amino acid sequence and its V-gene family, and reads without a unique V-gene family were dropped. A later analysis removed several hundred highly shared, low-generation-probability nucleotide sequences to deal with suspected cross-contamination and a sequencing artifact. In a later analysis, a clonal expansion index was calculated for each public chain from normalized within-repertoire ranks of inferred template counts. In a later analysis, generation probabilities were computed using a VDJ recombination model fitted to out-of-frame rearrangements, and the results were checked against IGoR. In a later analysis, TCR-TCR, TCR-HLA and TCR-CMV co-occurrence was scored with hypergeometric tests, and a repertoire-size bias correction was applied to TCR pairs. A later analysis estimated false discovery rates by permuting HLA or CMV assignments 20 times. A later analysis grouped co-occurring TCRs with DBSCAN, adding TCRdist sequence similarity when clustering within HLA-allele-positive subsets. Repertoires with fewer than 30,000 or more than 120,000 public chains were left out of co-occurrence clustering, as were five repertoires with anomalous nucleotide sharing. TCRdb limited this immuneACCESS table to in-frame rearrangements with V and J called. A share of clones is missing; checked studies link under half to unresolved V genes, and the rest is unexplained. V and J calls and clone size are as listed in that table; D and trimming were resolved from the DNA. In this sample the table shows about 110,000 clones, roughly 73% of which occur a single time. Roughly 2.5% of the sample is held by the ten biggest clonotypes.

The cohort consisted of approximately 690 healthy bone marrow donors. At the time of sampling, all cohort members were nominally healthy, though unrecorded immune exposures were likely present. The donor was CMV seronegative and was included in the group of hundreds of seronegative cohort members. A peripheral blood sample was provided by each donor, and peripheral blood mononuclear cells were used for TCR beta sequencing. The Qiagen DNeasy Blood Extraction Kit was used to extract genomic DNA from the blood cell samples. Looking up the germline V gene yields CDR1 MGHDK and CDR2 SYGVNS. The CDR3 runs 14 amino acids, cysteine and phenylalanine included. The DNA shown is the 42-base CDR3, in frame from base 1. At the junction V is shortened by 3 bases and J by 5 bases; bases outside the gene matches: 6.

The sequence was collected from a man between 40 and 49 years old in good health and CMV-seronegative. Input material: PBMCs. The chain couples TRBV25-1 to TRBJ2-5, with TRBD1 identical over 7 junction bases. The sequence in DNA is TGTGCCAGCAGTGACCGACAGGGTGCGGAGACCCAGTACTTC. Translated, this gives CASSDRQGAETQYF.